This TCR beta chain was sequenced during a study of blood T cell repertoires in COVID-19 (TCRdb year 2020). Describing the broader study: Samples covering the acute and convalescent phases of COVID-19 were provided by collaborators in the United States, Italy and Spain. The prospective study material was composed of cDNA or gDNA derived from T cells, B-cell-depleted T cells, or PBMCs. Deeply sampled blood TCRbeta repertoires from subjects exposed to, actively infected with, or recovered from COVID-19 were included in the dataset. The repertoires were released in a freely available public database meant as a resource for research on the immune response to SARS-CoV-2. The samples were drawn from two sources: the first 160 participants of the ongoing ImmuneRACE study, and 1,254 subjects contributed by 6 global collaborators. The sample metadata nearly always contained a de-identified subject ID, COVID-19 status, age in years and sex. Where HLA class I and class II types were available, the types were taken from metadata supplied by the sample provider, not from assay-based typing. Here is what the overall study found, with its caveats: How much clinical and demographic metadata was included differed by source and by participant, and the metadata was provided uncurated.

This clone was counted once. The specificity of this receptor is unknown. No base quality values were provided; no much bigger clone lies one nucleotide off. TCRbeta CDR3 regions were amplified from genomic DNA by means of the immunoSEQ Assay, a bias-controlled multiplex PCR. On the study's bioinformatics: The number of nucleated cells in each sample was estimated by amplification of reference gene primers within the assay. Sequence reads were collapsed and filtered to measure the absolute abundance of every unique TCRbeta CDR3 rearrangement. For each sample, productive Simpson clonality was calculated as the square root of Simpson's diversity index across productive rearrangements. The clones in this table, taken by TCRdb from immuneACCESS, are in-frame only. Not every clone is retained; where verified, under half of the shortfall comes from an unresolved V gene, and the cause of the rest is unknown. V and J calls and clone size follow that table, whereas D and trimming were derived from the DNA. In all, the sample holds approximately 85,000 clones, and around four fifths of those were seen once. In total, the top ten clones hold roughly 10% of the sample.

As encoded in the germline V gene (reference sequence), CDR1 is LNHDA while CDR2 is SQIVND. V gives up 7 bases and J gives up 0 bases, and the segment between their germline ends measures 13 bases. CDR3 length: 15 amino acids, cysteine to phenylalanine. The DNA shown is the 45-base CDR3, in frame from base 1. Collaborating institutions collected whole blood in K2EDTA tubes following their own protocols. For TCRbeta analysis, collaborators shipped samples in one of three forms: frozen whole blood, isolated PBMCs, or DNA extracted from either of those sample types. Recombination connected TRBV19 to TRBJ2-1; 7 matching bases give a weak D call of TRBD2. The TCR originated in a woman aged 70 to 79 with active or convalescent COVID-19. The sample was peripheral blood. CDR3 protein: CASTAGAVSYNEQFF. The nucleotide sequence is TGTGCCAGTACGGCGGGGGCGGTCTCCTACAATGAGCAGTTCTTC.